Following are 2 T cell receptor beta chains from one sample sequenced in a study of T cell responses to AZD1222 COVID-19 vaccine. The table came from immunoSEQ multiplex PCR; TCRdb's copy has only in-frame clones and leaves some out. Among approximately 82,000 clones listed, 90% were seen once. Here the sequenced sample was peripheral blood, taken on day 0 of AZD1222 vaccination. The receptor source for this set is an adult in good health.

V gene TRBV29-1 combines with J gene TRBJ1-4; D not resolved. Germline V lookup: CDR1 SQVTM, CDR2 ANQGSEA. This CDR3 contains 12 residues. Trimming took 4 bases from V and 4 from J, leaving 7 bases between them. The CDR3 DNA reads TGCAGCGTTGGACATAATAATGAAAAACTGTTTTTT. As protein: CSVGHNNEKLFF.

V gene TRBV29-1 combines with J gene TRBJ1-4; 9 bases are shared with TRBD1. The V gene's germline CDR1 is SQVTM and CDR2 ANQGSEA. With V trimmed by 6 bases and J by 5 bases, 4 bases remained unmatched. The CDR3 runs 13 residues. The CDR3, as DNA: TGCAGCGTAGGCGGACAGGGGAATGAAAAACTGTTTTTT. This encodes CSVGGQGNEKLFF.